The rows below give T cell receptor beta chains drawn from one sample of a study of blood T cell repertoires in COVID-19. Sequencing was performed with immunoSEQ multiplex PCR; in TCRdb, only in-frame clones are kept and a portion is missing. The table shows 50,000 to 80,000 clones, with roughly 90% occurring only once. Sequencing used peripheral blood. The receptors were sampled from a man in his sixties with acute or convalescent COVID-19. The CDR3 runs from the conserved cysteine through the conserved F or W. Fields, in order: D gene, J gene, clone size, V gene, CDR3 DNA, CDR3 protein. A D gene is named only where the DNA matches it firmly. The size entry is marked missing in some rows and otherwise reads once, few, many or a size class.

.,TRBJ1-2,.,TRBV5-1,TGCGCCAGCAGCCTGAACAGGGAAGCTAACTATGGCTACACCTTC,CASSLNREANYGYTF
.,TRBJ1-3,once,TRBV9,TGTGCCAGCAGCGTAGAACCAACTCTTCGCTTTGGAAACACCATATATTTT,CASSVEPTLRFGNTIYF
.,TRBJ1-1,.,TRBV30,TGTGCCTGGAGTTCGGGGGAGAGGAACACTGAAGCTTTCTTT,CAWSSGERNTEAFF
.,TRBJ1-4,once,TRBV6-2/TRBV6-3,TGTGCCAGCAGTTACCGGCGGCCTGCAACTAATGAAAAACTGTTTTTT,CASSYRRPATNEKLFF
.,TRBJ2-1,.,TRBV5-4,TGTGCCAGCAGCCTGGGGTCCGGGGGGCGCAGATCGGCCTCCTACAATGAGCAGTTCTTC,CASSLGSGGRRSASYNEQFF
TRBD1,TRBJ1-5,.,TRBV5-1,TGCGCCAGCAGCTCCGGGACAGGGGACTCTCAGCCCCAGCATTTT,CASSSGTGDSQPQHF
TRBD1,TRBJ1-2,.,TRBV27,TGTGCCAGCGGTACTTGGGACAGTAACTATGGCTACACCTTC,CASGTWDSNYGYTF
.,TRBJ2-1,.,TRBV5-4,TGTGCCAGCAGCTTGTGGGGCGTAGGTGAGCAGTTCTTC,CASSLWGVGEQFF
.,TRBJ2-7,.,TRBV11-2,TGTGCCAGCAGCTTAGTCGTCAGGGGTAGTAGCGAGCAGTACTTC,CASSLVVRGSSEQYF
.,TRBJ1-4,.,TRBV2,TGTGCCAGCAGTGAATATACAGGGAAAAAAGGAAAACTGTTTTTT,CASSEYTGKKGKLFF
TRBD2,TRBJ2-7,.,TRBV6-5,TGTGCCAGCAATCGGGGGGGCCGTCTCTACGAGCAGTACTTC,CASNRGGRLYEQYF
.,TRBJ1-1,.,TRBV30,TGTGCCTGTTTTGGGCCCGAAGCTTTCTTT,CACFGPEAFF
.,TRBJ2-1,.,TRBV18,TGTGCCAGCTCACCCATGGCAAGCTACAATGAGCAGTTCTTC,CASSPMASYNEQFF
.,TRBJ2-5,once,TRBV6-6,TGTGCCAGCAGATTCACAGGGAGGGGAGAGACCCAGTACTTC,CASRFTGRGETQYF
.,TRBJ1-1,.,TRBV7-9,TGTGCCAGCAGCTTAGAACTGAGTATGTCAGCTTTCTTT,CASSLELSMSAFF
.,TRBJ1-3,.,TRBV27,TGTGCCAGCAGTTTGGGCAGGGCTGGAAACACCATATATTTT,CASSLGRAGNTIYF
TRBD1,TRBJ1-4,.,TRBV6-5,TGTGCCAGCAGGGGTCCGACAGGGGTCGGTGAAAAACTGTTTTTT,CASRGPTGVGEKLFF
.,TRBJ2-1,.,TRBV4-1,TGCGCCAGCAGCCAAGATCCGGGGGTCTCCTACAATGAGCAGTTCTTC,CASSQDPGVSYNEQFF
.,TRBJ2-1,.,TRBV7-3,TGTGCCAGCAGCCTACAGGGAGTAGACAATGAGCAGTTCTTC,CASSLQGVDNEQFF
.,TRBJ1-6,once,TRBV5-1,TGCGCCAGCAGCTTGGGGGCCTTACAAAATTCACCCCTCCACTTT,CASSLGALQNSPLHF
.,TRBJ1-2,.,TRBV7-8,TGTGCCAGCAGCTTCCGACGGGATGAGGGCTACACCTTC,CASSFRRDEGYTF
.,TRBJ1-3,once,TRBV29-1,TGCAGCGTTGTCCCGACAGGCCATTCTGGAAACACCATATATTTT,CSVVPTGHSGNTIYF